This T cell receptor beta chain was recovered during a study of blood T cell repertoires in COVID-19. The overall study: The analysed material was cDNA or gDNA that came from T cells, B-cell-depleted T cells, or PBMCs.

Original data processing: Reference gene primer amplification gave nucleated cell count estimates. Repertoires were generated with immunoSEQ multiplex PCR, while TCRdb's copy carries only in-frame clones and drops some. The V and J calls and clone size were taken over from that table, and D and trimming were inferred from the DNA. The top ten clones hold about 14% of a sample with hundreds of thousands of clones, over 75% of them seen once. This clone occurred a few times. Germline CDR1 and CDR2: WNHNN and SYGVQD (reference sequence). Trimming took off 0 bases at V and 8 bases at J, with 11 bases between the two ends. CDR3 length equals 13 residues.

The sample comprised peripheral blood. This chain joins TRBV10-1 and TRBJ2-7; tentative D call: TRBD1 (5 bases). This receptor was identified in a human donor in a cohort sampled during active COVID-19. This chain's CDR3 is CASSESHTGKQYF. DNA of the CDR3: TGCGCCAGCAGTGAGTCGCACACAGGAAAGCAGTACTTC.